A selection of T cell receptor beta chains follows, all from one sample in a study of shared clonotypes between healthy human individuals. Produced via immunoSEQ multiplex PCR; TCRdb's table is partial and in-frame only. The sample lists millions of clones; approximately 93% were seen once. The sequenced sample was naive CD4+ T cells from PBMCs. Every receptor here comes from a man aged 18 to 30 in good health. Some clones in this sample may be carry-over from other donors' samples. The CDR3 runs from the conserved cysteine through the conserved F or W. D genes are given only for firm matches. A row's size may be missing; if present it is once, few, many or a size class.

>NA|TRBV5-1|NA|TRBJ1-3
TGCGCCAGCAGCGCAGGTTCTGCGGGAGGAAACACCATATATTTT
CASSAGSAGGNTIYF
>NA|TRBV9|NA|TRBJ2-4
TGTGCCAGCAGCGTAGACTTGCTCGCGGGCAGGGGGGCCGAGAACATTCAGTACTTC
CASSVDLLAGRGAENIQYF
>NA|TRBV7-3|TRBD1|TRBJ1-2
TGTGCCAGCAGCACCGGACAGGGTTATGGCTACACCTTC
CASSTGQGYGYTF
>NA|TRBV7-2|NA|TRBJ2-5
TGTGCCAGCAGCCTGGAGCTGGCAGAAGAGACCCAGTACTTC
CASSLELAEETQYF
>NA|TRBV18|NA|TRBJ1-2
TGTGCCAGCTCACGGGTAGAGGCCCAAGGGGGCTACACCTTC
CASSRVEAQGGYTF
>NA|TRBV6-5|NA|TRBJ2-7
TGTGCCAGCAGTTGGAGAAAGGGGAGGCCCTACGAGCAGTACTTC
CASSWRKGRPYEQYF
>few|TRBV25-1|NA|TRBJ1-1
TGTGCCAGCAGTGAGGAGGGAATTGGCACTGAAGCTTTCTTT
CASSEEGIGTEAFF
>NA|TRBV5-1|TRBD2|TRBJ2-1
TGCGCCAGCAGCTCCGGAGGAGCGGGAGGGATTTACAATGAGCAGTTCTTC
CASSSGGAGGIYNEQFF
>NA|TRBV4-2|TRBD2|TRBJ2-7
TGTGCCAGCAGCCAAGGCCTATATCCTAGCGGGCCTACCTACGAGCAGTACTTC
CASSQGLYPSGPTYEQYF
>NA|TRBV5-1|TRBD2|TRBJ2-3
TGCGCCAGCAGCCAGGGACTAGCGGGAGGGCCCGCAGATACGCAGTATTTT
CASSQGLAGGPADTQYF
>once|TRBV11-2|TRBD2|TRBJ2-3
TGTGCCAGCATTCGGAACCTAGCGGGAGAACCCACGCAGTATTTT
CASIRNLAGEPTQYF
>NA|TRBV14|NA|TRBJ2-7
TGTGCCAGCAGCCAAGGACCGGGACCAGCCTACGAGCAGTACTTC
CASSQGPGPAYEQYF
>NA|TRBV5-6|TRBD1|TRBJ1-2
TGTGCCAGCAGTACCACGGGACAGATATTCTATGGCTACACCTTC
CASSTTGQIFYGYTF
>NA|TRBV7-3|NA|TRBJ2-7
TGTGCCAGCAGCTTACAGGCAGCAGGCTACGAGCAGTACTTC
CASSLQAAGYEQYF
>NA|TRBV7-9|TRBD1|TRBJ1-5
TGTGCCAGCAGCCCAGGGGGTGGTGGCAATCAGCCCCAGCATTTT
CASSPGGGGNQPQHF
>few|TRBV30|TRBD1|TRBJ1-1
TGTGCCCGGAGCACAGGGGGGACTGAAGCTTTCTTT
CARSTGGTEAFF
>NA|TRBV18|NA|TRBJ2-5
TGTGCCAGCTCACCACAGGGTGAGACCCAGTACTTC
CASSPQGETQYF
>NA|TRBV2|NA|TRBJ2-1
TGTGCCAGCAGCTTCCGGGACATGGAGCAGTTCTTC
CASSFRDMEQFF
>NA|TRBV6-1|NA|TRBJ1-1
TGTGCCAGCAACCGGGTCAGAACTGAAGCTTTCTTT
CASNRVRTEAFF
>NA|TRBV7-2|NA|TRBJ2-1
TGTGCCAGCAGCTTAGGACAATCCTACAATGAGCAGTTCTTC
CASSLGQSYNEQFF
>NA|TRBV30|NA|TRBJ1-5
TGTGCCTGGGGCGAGATTGGTAGCAATCAGCCCCAGCATTTT
CAWGEIGSNQPQHF
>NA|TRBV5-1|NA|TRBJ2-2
TGCGCCAGCCATACCGTCGGGGAGCTGTTTTTT
CASHTVGELFF
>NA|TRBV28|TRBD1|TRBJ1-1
TGTGCCAGCAGTCTAAGACAGGGGCGCTCTGGGAACACTGAAGCTTTCTTT
CASSLRQGRSGNTEAFF
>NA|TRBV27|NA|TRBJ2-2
TGTGCCAGCAGTAGCGGGTTGGACACCGGGGAGCTGTTTTTT
CASSSGLDTGELFF
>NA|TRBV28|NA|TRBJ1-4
TGTGCCAGCAGTTACCAGGGGAGATCTAATGAAAAACTGTTTTTT
CASSYQGRSNEKLFF
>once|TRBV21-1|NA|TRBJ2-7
TGTGCCAGTAAGAGACACGATTTTGCCTACGAGCAGTACTTC
CASKRHDFAYEQYF
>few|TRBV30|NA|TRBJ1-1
TGTGCCTGGATCTTTTGGCGCGGGGCTTTCTTT
CAWIFWRGAFF
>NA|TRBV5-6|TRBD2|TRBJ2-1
TGTGCCAGCAGCGGGAGCGGGAGAGCCTACAATGAGCAGTTCTTC
CASSGSGRAYNEQFF
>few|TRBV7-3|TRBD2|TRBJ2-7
TGTGCCAGCAGCTTAATCGGACTAGCGACCTACGAGCAGTACTTC
CASSLIGLATYEQYF
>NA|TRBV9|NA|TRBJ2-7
TGTGCCAGCAGCTCAACAGGGATCCCTTCCTACGAGCAGTACTTC
CASSSTGIPSYEQYF
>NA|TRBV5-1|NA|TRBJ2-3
TGCGCCAGCAGCTTGTACGGAGATACGCAGTATTTT
CASSLYGDTQYF